Listed below are T cell receptor beta chains from one sample, sequenced in a study of T cell changes during pregnancy in multiple sclerosis. TCRdb's table, derived via immunoSEQ multiplex PCR, lists solely in-frame clones and lacks some. The sample consists of 130,000 or so clones, over 85% of them appearing once. The source material was peripheral blood, sampled before pregnancy. These receptor sequences come from a female donor with multiple sclerosis, enrolled in a pregnancy study. Each CDR3 is given with its conserved first and last residue. A D gene is named only where the DNA matches it firmly. The size entry is marked missing in some rows and otherwise reads once, few, many or a size class.

>TRBJ1-6|-|TRBD1|TRBV30
CAWSRDSNSPLHF
TGTGCCTGGAGTCGGGACAGCAATTCACCCCTCCACTTT
>TRBJ2-6|once|-|TRBV7-3
CASSPMGATGRGANVLTF
TGTGCCAGCAGCCCAATGGGGGCCACTGGGCGAGGGGCCAACGTCCTGACTTTC
>TRBJ2-7|-|TRBD1|TRBV5-6
CASSSEKTGRLVYEQYF
TGTGCCAGCAGCTCGGAAAAGACAGGGCGTTTAGTCTACGAGCAGTACTTC
>TRBJ2-3|-|-|TRBV28
CASSLIAARADTQYF
TGTGCCAGCAGCCTAATAGCGGCGAGGGCAGATACGCAGTATTTT
>TRBJ2-3|once|-|TRBV11-2
CASSPHVALRQYF
TGTGCCAGCAGCCCCCATGTGGCCCTCCGGCAGTATTTT
>TRBJ1-1|-|TRBD1|TRBV6-5
CASSPQQGATEAFF
TGTGCCAGCAGTCCTCAACAGGGGGCGACTGAAGCTTTCTTT
>TRBJ1-2|-|TRBD1|TRBV29-1
CSVGVGTGVHYGYTF
TGCAGCGTTGGAGTGGGGACAGGGGTGCACTATGGCTACACCTTC
>TRBJ2-1|-|TRBD2|TRBV9
CASSVAFSGGNNEQFF
TGTGCCAGCAGCGTAGCGTTTAGCGGGGGGAACAATGAGCAGTTCTTC
>TRBJ1-5|-|-|TRBV7-8
CASSRGEGGGQPQHF
TGTGCCAGCAGCCGGGGAGAGGGCGGGGGTCAGCCCCAGCATTTT
>TRBJ2-5|-|TRBD2|TRBV15
CATMAAGGRETQYF
TGTGCCACAATGGCAGCGGGGGGGAGGGAGACCCAGTACTTC
>TRBJ1-4|-|TRBD1|TRBV6-6
CASRQGNEKLFF
TGTGCCAGCCGACAGGGTAATGAAAAACTGTTTTTT
>TRBJ2-7|-|TRBD1|TRBV5-1
CASSLVWGTGNEQYF
TGCGCCAGCAGCCTGGTGTGGGGGACAGGTAACGAGCAGTACTTC
>TRBJ2-7|-|TRBD2|TRBV28
CASTGSGTYEQYF
TGTGCCAGCACGGGTAGCGGGACTTACGAGCAGTACTTC
>TRBJ1-2|-|-|TRBV2
CASSGMGADYGYTF
TGTGCCAGCAGCGGGATGGGGGCGGACTATGGCTACACCTTC
>TRBJ1-2|-|-|TRBV6-5
CASSEAEYGYTF
TGTGCCAGCAGTGAGGCGGAGTATGGCTACACCTTC
>TRBJ1-1|-|-|TRBV30
CASSFNSQMNTEAFF
TGTGCCTCGTCCTTCAACAGCCAAATGAACACTGAAGCTTTCTTT
>TRBJ1-1|-|TRBD1|TRBV18
CASSPGTGVPNTEAFF
TGTGCCAGCTCACCAGGGACAGGGGTTCCGAACACTGAAGCTTTCTTT
>TRBJ2-1|-|TRBD1|TRBV11-2
CASSLQRTGLNEQFF
TGTGCCAGCAGCTTACAAAGGACAGGACTTAATGAGCAGTTCTTC
>TRBJ2-3|-|TRBD2|TRBV27
CASTGAGGPGGTDTQYF
TGTGCCAGCACAGGAGCGGGAGGGCCGGGGGGCACAGATACGCAGTATTTT
>TRBJ2-7|-|TRBD2|TRBV5-5
CASSSGLAVYEQYF
TGTGCCAGCAGCTCAGGACTAGCGGTTTACGAGCAGTACTTC